The 12 T cell receptor beta chains in this list originate from one sample, sequenced in a study of human thymus T cells. Clones were sequenced by immunoSEQ multiplex PCR, and TCRdb holds only the in-frame ones, with some missing. The table has tens of thousands of clones, approximately 93% seen once; the top ten hold more than 0.1%. Material: blood. Receptors were obtained from a boy under two years old with a congenital heart defect but otherwise immunologically healthy.

The chain is built from TRBV7-9 and TRBJ1-4, with 12 nucleotides matching TRBD1. The CDR3 is made up of 19 amino acids. The trim removed 1 base at V and 6 bases at J, leaving 12 bases unmatched. Germline CDR1 SEHNR, CDR2 FQNEAQ (reference sequence). CDR3 residues: CASSLGRPGTGGRDEKLFF. CDR3 nucleotide sequence: TGTGCCAGCAGCTTAGGCCGTCCCGGGACAGGGGGCCGGGATGAAAAACTGTTTTTT.

The chain links TRBV28 to TRBJ1-1; 7 bases are a match to TRBD1. CDR1 is MDHEN and CDR2 is SYDVKM in the germline V gene. V was clipped by 3 bases and J by 11 bases; unmatched bases: 3. CDR3 length: 11 residues. CDR3: CASSLTGRAFF. Written as DNA, the CDR3 is TGTGCCAGCAGTTTGACAGGGAGGGCTTTCTTT.

The chain combines TRBV5-1 with TRBJ2-6; possibly TRBD1 for D (6 bases). This CDR3 comprises 14 residues. V was shortened by 4 bases and J by 3 bases, with 8 bases between the two germline ends. Germline assignment: CDR1 SGHRS and CDR2 YFSETQ. The CDR3 here is CASSIGGGANVLTF. For the CDR3, the DNA is TGCGCCAGCAGCATAGGGGGTGGGGCCAACGTCCTGACTTTC.

V gene TRBV5-6 combines with J gene TRBJ2-7; D not certain. In germline, CDR1 is SGHDT, CDR2 YYEEEE. The V end lost 4 bases, the J end lost 2 bases, and 4 bases lay between the germline ends. The CDR3 is 11 residues long. This CDR3 reads CASSVTYEQYF. Written as DNA, the CDR3 is TGTGCCAGCAGCGTCACCTACGAGCAGTACTTC.

This clone has just a few counts. V usage is TRBV28 and J usage is TRBJ1-1; 8 positions agree with TRBD1. This CDR3 comprises 14 residues. Germline V gene sequence: CDR1 MDHEN, CDR2 SYDVKM. V gave up 5 bases and J gave up 11 bases; unmatched junction bases: 13. CDR3 DNA sequence: TGTGCCAGCAGTCCGGGGGACAGGCTCTGGGGGGCTTTCTTT. Protein: CASSPGDRLWGAFF.

The gene calls are TRBV7-9 and TRBJ1-1; weak D call: TRBD1 (5 bases). The CDR3 has 14 amino acids. The germline V and J ends were trimmed by 4 bases and 1 base, with 10 bases remaining between them. Germline V lookup: CDR1 SEHNR, CDR2 FQNEAQ (reference sequence). The CDR3 DNA reads TGTGCCAGCAGCTACCTCCAGGGGAACACTGAAGCTTTCTTT. Protein product: CASSYLQGNTEAFF.

The rearrangement links TRBV4-2 to TRBJ2-7; D might be TRBD1 (6 bases). The V end was cut by 1 base, the J end by 6 bases, with 7 bases between. There are 12 residues in the CDR3. Germline V gives CDR1 LGHNA, CDR2 YNFKEQ. The CDR3 spells CASSQGGREQYF. For the CDR3, the DNA is TGTGCCAGCAGCCAAGGGGGGCGCGAGCAGTACTTC.

J is TRBJ2-1 and V is TRBV7-2; D is unresolved. Germline V gene data show CDR1 as SGHTA and CDR2 as FQGNSA. Trimming shortened V by 1 base and J by 8 bases, and 9 bases separated the two germline ends. The CDR3 runs to 13 residues. The CDR3 sequence is CASSLGVLDEQFF. In DNA, the CDR3 is TGTGCCAGCAGCTTAGGGGTGCTCGATGAGCAGTTCTTC. Full variable domain (missing parts from reference TRBV7-2 and TRBJ2-1): GAGVSQSPSNKVTEKGKDVELRCDPISGHTALYWYRQSLGQGLEFLIYFQGNSAPDKSGLPSDRFSAERTGGSVSTLTIQRTQQEDSAVYLCASSLGVLDEQFFGPGTRLTVL.

This chain links TRBV11-2 with TRBJ2-7, with a tentative D call TRBD1 (5 bases). Germline assignment: CDR1 SGHAT and CDR2 FQNNGV. The CDR3 is 15 amino acids. With 1 base removed from V and 2 bases from J, the gap between germline ends came to 12 bases. This CDR3 reads CASSLVPTDAYEQYF. Written as DNA, the CDR3 is TGTGCCAGCAGCTTAGTCCCGACAGACGCCTACGAGCAGTACTTC.

V is TRBV7-2 and J is TRBJ2-7; 10 bases are a match to TRBD2. The V gene end was trimmed by 1 base and the J gene end by 3 bases; junction bases not matched to a gene: 6. The CDR3 spans 16 residues. Per germline, CDR1 SGHTA and CDR2 FQGNSA. The CDR3 nucleotides are TGTGCCAGCAGCTTAGTATCGGCTAGCGGGGGCTACGAGCAGTACTTC. Residues: CASSLVSASGGYEQYF.

The CDR3 coding sequence is TGTGCCAGCCGGGTTACTACCGAGCAGGCTGGCTACACCTTC. Translation: CASRVTTEQAGYTF. The chain joins TRBV28 to TRBJ1-2, with unresolved D. CDR1 is MDHEN, CDR2 SYDVKM, per germline. The CDR3 is 14 amino acids. Deletions cut 8 bases from V and 7 bases from J, with 20 bases between.

The rearrangement links TRBV4-3 to TRBJ2-3; TRBD2 matches at 11 bases. The CDR3 loop spans 18 amino acids. V gave up 0 bases and J gave up 4 bases; unmatched junction bases: 9. Germline CDR1 is LGHNA and CDR2 is YSLEER. The CDR3 protein is CASSQDVIAGGRADTQYF. CDR3 coding DNA: TGCGCCAGCAGCCAAGATGTAATAGCGGGGGGGCGAGCAGATACGCAGTATTTT.